The 13 T cell receptor beta chains given below trace back to one sample, sequenced in a study of beta chain features in type 1 diabetes. Every isolated RNA sample was fully reverse transcribed, so sequencing captured expressed TCRB transcripts. This table comes from immunoSEQ multiplex PCR, and its TCRdb copy is limited to in-frame clones, with some not included. This table holds under 250,000 clones, 11% to 15% found once. Specimen: naive CD4+ T cells from blood. These receptors were obtained from a woman in her thirties or forties in good health.

The V call is TRBV5-1, the J call TRBJ1-2; the D gene is possibly TRBD1 (6 bases). The germline V and J ends were trimmed by 4 bases and 5 bases, with 15 bases remaining between them. This CDR3 is 14 amino acids long. The germline V gene encodes CDR1 SGHRS and CDR2 YFSETQ. CDR3 sequence reads: CASSIGGQAYGYTF. The CDR3 DNA follows: TGCGCCAGCAGCATTGGGGGACAAGCTTATGGCTACACCTTC.

There are a few counts of this clone. The V and J genes are TRBV27 and TRBJ1-1; no clear D gene. Germline V CDR1 and CDR2: MNHEY, SMNVEV (reference sequence). Deletions cut 7 bases from V and 1 base from J, with 10 bases between. CDR3 length: 13 amino acids. DNA for the CDR3: TGTGCCAGCAAATACCGAGGGAACACTGAAGCTTTCTTT. Amino acids: CASKYRGNTEAFF.

This sequence joins TRBV19 and TRBJ1-5, with D unresolved. This CDR3 has 13 residues. The germline V gene encodes CDR1 LNHDA and CDR2 SQIVND (reference sequence). With 3 bases removed from V and 7 bases from J, the gap between germline ends came to 10 bases. The CDR3 is CASSIVLAQPQHF. CDR3 nucleotide sequence: TGTGCCAGTAGTATTGTGTTGGCCCAGCCCCAGCATTTT.

This clone was observed a few times. This chain's CDR3 is CASSYSQTTNEQFF. CDR3 nucleotide sequence: TGTGCCAGCAGTTACTCACAGACGACCAATGAGCAGTTCTTC. The chain employs TRBV6-6 and TRBJ2-1; no clear D. This CDR3 comprises 14 residues. Germline V gives CDR1 MNHNY, CDR2 SVGAGI (reference sequence). The V end was cut by 0 bases, the J end by 6 bases, with 9 bases between.

This clone was picked up a small number of times. CDR3 amino acids: CASTGQGGNIQYF. The CDR3 DNA reads TGTGCCAGCACCGGGCAGGGCGGAAACATTCAGTACTTC. The chain recombines TRBV2 with TRBJ2-4; TRBD1 is a possible D gene (5 bases). This CDR3 region has 13 residues. V was clipped by 7 bases and J by 6 bases, with 13 bases between them. Germline loops: CDR1 SNHLY, CDR2 FYNNEI.

This clone turned up a few times. The V call is TRBV5-1, the J call TRBJ2-5; tentative D call: TRBD2 (5 bases). V was cut by 5 bases and J by 2 bases, with 10 bases left in between. This CDR3 has 13 amino acids. Germline assignment: CDR1 SGHRS and CDR2 YFSETQ. CDR3 coding DNA: TGCGCCAGCAGACGAGGGCAGCAAGAGACCCAGTACTTC. The encoded protein is CASRRGQQETQYF.

CDR3 residues: CAVMTEGTDTQYF. The CDR3 coding sequence is TGCGCCGTCATGACCGAGGGCACAGATACGCAGTATTTT. The rearrangement links TRBV5-1 to TRBJ2-3; D is ambiguous. The CDR3 consists of 13 residues. Germline lookup yields CDR1 SGHRS and CDR2 YFSETQ. Trimming took 10 bases from V and 1 from J, leaving 13 bases between them.

This clone has only a few counts. In nucleotides, the CDR3 is TGTGCCAGCAGCCCCATACTGGGAGAGGGGAGGGAGACCCAGTACTTC. This sequence encodes CASSPILGEGRETQYF. The chain combines TRBV5-4 with TRBJ2-5; TRBD2 might be the D (6 bases). Germline assignment: CDR1 SGHNT and CDR2 YYREEE (reference sequence). Trimming took off 4 bases at V and 5 bases at J, with 21 bases between the two ends. This CDR3 is 16 amino acids long. Combining the CDR3 with reference TRBV5-4 and TRBJ2-5 gives the whole variable domain ETGVTQSPTHLIKTRGQQVTLRCSSQSGHNTVSWYQQALGQGPQFIFQYYREEENGRGNFPPRFSGLQFPNYSSELNVNALELDDSALYLCASSPILGEGRETQYFGPGTRLLVL.

This clone was counted between two and nine times. The chain employs TRBV12-5 and TRBJ2-2, with D unclear. The CDR3 consists of 16 residues. Trimming took 0 bases from V and 2 from J, leaving 10 bases between them. The germline gives CDR1 LGHNT, CDR2 FRNRAP. CDR3 region: CASGLVPGINTGELFF. DNA for the CDR3: TGTGCTAGTGGTTTGGTGCCTGGCATAAACACCGGGGAGCTGTTTTTT.

This clone was recorded a few times. V is TRBV9 and J is TRBJ2-7, with D unresolved. CDR3 length: 17 amino acids. Trimming left V 3 bases short and J 3 bases short, with 22 bases between. Germline CDR1 is SGDLS and CDR2 is YYNGEE. CDR3 in amino acids: CASSGTPWLPRYYEQYF. DNA for the CDR3: TGTGCCAGCAGCGGTACCCCGTGGCTCCCTAGATACTACGAGCAGTACTTC.

This clone was seen at least ten times. J is TRBJ2-3 and V is TRBV7-2; D not resolved. The CDR3 runs to 12 residues. Trimming stripped 6 bases from V and 1 base from J, with 5 bases between. Germline values: CDR1 SGHTA, CDR2 FQGNSA. The CDR3 coding sequence is TGTGCCAGCAGGAGCCGCACAGATACGCAGTATTTT. Amino acids: CASRSRTDTQYF.

This clone showed up just a few times. CDR3: CASSLDLGGGELFF. DNA for the CDR3: TGTGCCAGCAGCTTGGACCTAGGCGGCGGGGAGCTGTTTTTT. The chain is built from TRBV5-4 and TRBJ2-2; D ambiguous. Trimming cost V 0 bases and J 7 bases, with 10 bases left between them. The CDR3 spans 14 residues. Germline-derived CDR1 and CDR2 are SGHNT and YYREEE (reference sequence).

The sample holds a few counts of this clone. The chain joins TRBV29-1 to TRBJ2-7, with 7 bases that match TRBD2. V shed 4 bases and J 7 bases; nucleotides not matched to a gene: 7. From germline, CDR1 is SQVTM and CDR2 ANQGSEA. The CDR3 loop spans 12 amino acids. CDR3 coding DNA: TGCAGCGTTGCAGCGGGGCAGAGGGAGCAGTACTTC. This codes for CSVAAGQREQYF.